This entry describes one TCR beta chain. These data are taken from a study of blood T cell repertoires in COVID-19. Method: immunoSEQ multiplex PCR; TCRdb's copy keeps in-frame clones and lacks some. The sample consists of tens of thousands of clones, about 91% of them appearing once. Germline V gene sequence: CDR1 SNHLY, CDR2 FYNNEI. The V and J ends lost 4 bases and 0 bases respectively, with 12 bases between them. This CDR3 is built from 16 residues. The source is a man between 35 and 55 years old with COVID-19, enrolled during active disease. Sequencing was carried out using peripheral blood. The chain uses TRBV2 and TRBJ1-4; D gene uncertain. Here the CDR3 reads CASSVGTGATNEKLFF. The CDR3 region has the DNA TGTGCCAGCAGTGTTGGTACGGGTGCAACTAATGAAAAACTGTTTTTT.